Sequencing of this T cell receptor beta chain was carried out in a study of T cells in Graves' hyperthyroidism and ophthalmopathy. Overall study: Peripheral blood was acquired at first diagnosis, ahead of any therapy whatsoever. Regarding the study as a whole: A model built on 13 V-J features separated ophthalmopathy from stable hyperthyroidism.

There were TCR beta CDR3 regions amplified from RNA transcripts. Researchers ran a first-round RT-PCR on the TCR CDR3 using the HTBI primer set. Using its own MiXCR run on the multiplex PCR reads, TCRdb lists one record per CDR3 protein. The sample contains over 450,000 distinct CDR3 sequences, 17% of which appear only once. Trimming cost V 1 base and J 3 bases, with 13 bases left between them. The CDR3 is 15 residues long. The germline gives CDR1 SGHAT, CDR2 FQNNGV. Exclusions: uncontrolled infection, other autoimmune disease, pregnancy, lactation. The source of the PBMCs was around 10 ml of fresh peripheral blood. Remarks on this clonotype: The antigen remains undetermined.

This sequence joins TRBV11-2 and TRBJ2-7; perhaps TRBD1 as D (5 bases). The specimen was blood. This sequence was found in a woman younger than 35 with Graves' ophthalmopathy. CDR3 in amino acids: CASSLGQGAYYEQYF. The CDR3 DNA reads TGTGCCAGCAGCTTAGGTCAAGGGGCTTACTACGAGCAGTACTTC.